The clone carrying this T cell receptor (beta chain) was found once. The data belong to a study of blood T cell repertoires in COVID-19. From germline, CDR1 is LGHNA and CDR2 YNFKEQ. The CDR3 is 15 amino acids. J lost 9 bases, V lost 4 bases, and 7 bases had no gene match. Source study methods: The authors estimated nucleated cell counts from reference gene primer amplification. Measured with immunoSEQ multiplex PCR; TCRdb has only the in-frame clones, and not every one. V and J calls and clone size are those listed in that table; D and trimming were worked out from the DNA. Of around 40,000 clones in the sample, roughly 89% were seen once.

The receptor was isolated from a man aged 35 to 55 with COVID-19, enrolled during active disease. The chain uses TRBV4-2 and TRBJ1-6, with 9 bases lining up with TRBD1. The sequencing input was peripheral blood. CDR3: CASSPGTGMGSPLHF. CDR3 sequence (DNA): TGTGCCAGCAGCCCGGGGACAGGGATGGGTTCACCCCTCCACTTT.